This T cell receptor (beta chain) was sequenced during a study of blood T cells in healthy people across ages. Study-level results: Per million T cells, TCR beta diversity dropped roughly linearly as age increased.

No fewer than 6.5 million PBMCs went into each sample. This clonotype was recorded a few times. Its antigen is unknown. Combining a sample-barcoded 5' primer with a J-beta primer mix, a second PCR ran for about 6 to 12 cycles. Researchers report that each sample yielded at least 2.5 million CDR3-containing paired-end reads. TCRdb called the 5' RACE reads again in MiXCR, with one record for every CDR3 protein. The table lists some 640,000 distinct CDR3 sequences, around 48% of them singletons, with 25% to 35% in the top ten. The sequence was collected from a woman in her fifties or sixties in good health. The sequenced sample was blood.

The CDR3, as DNA: TGCGCCAGCAGCCCAAAGCCGGCGTACGAGCAGTACTTC. This translates into CASSPKPAYEQYF. The rearrangement links TRBV5-1 to TRBJ2-7, with unresolved D. V gave up 4 bases and J gave up 4 bases, with 12 bases separating them. In germline, CDR1 is SGHRS, CDR2 YFSETQ. The CDR3 has 13 residues.